The 30 T cell receptor beta chains below all came from one sample that was sequenced in a study of a mutant IDH1 vaccine in newly diagnosed glioma. What these receptors recognize is not known. The assay was immunoSEQ multiplex PCR, and TCRdb's table has in-frame clones only and misses some. The sample has roughly 46,000 clones, approximately 84% seen once. Sample time point: week 47, end of study. Doses consisted of 300 ug of mutant IDH1 20-mer peptide each, paired with topical imiquimod. Sequencing was performed on PBMCs, taken from a glioma patient whose treatment included an IDH1 peptide vaccine. These receptors all stem from a woman in her 30s with glioma. Some clones in this sample may be carry-over from other donors' samples.

CDR3 residues: CASSYPRGEAFF. The CDR3 bases are TGTGCCAGCAGTTATCCCCGTGGTGAAGCTTTCTTT. The V call is TRBV6-5, the J call TRBJ1-1, with D unresolved. Per germline, CDR1 MNHEY and CDR2 SVGAGI. Between the trimmed V and J ends, which lost 3 bases and 7 bases, there was a span of 9 bases. This CDR3 contains 12 residues.

CDR3 in amino acids: CAWSLAGGLYEQYF. Here the CDR3 DNA reads TGTGCCTGGAGTCTAGCGGGAGGGCTGTACGAGCAGTACTTC. This chain joins TRBV30 and TRBJ2-7, with 12 bases that match TRBD2. V was clipped by 2 bases and J by 4 bases; unmatched bases: 3. Germline V lookup: CDR1 GTSNPN, CDR2 SVGIG (reference sequence). This CDR3 spans 14 amino acids.

The gene calls are TRBV5-4 and TRBJ2-5, with D possibly TRBD2 on 6 matching bases. The CDR3 runs to 14 residues. Germline CDR1 is SGHNT and CDR2 is YYREEE (reference sequence). Trimming took off 2 bases at V and 5 bases at J, with 13 bases between the two ends. This chain's CDR3 is CASSFKAGGETQYF. The CDR3 DNA sequence: TGTGCCAGCAGCTTCAAGGCTGGGGGGGAGACCCAGTACTTC. Full variable domain (remainder filled in from reference TRBV5-4 and TRBJ2-5): ETGVTQSPTHLIKTRGQQVTLRCSSQSGHNTVSWYQQALGQGPQFIFQYYREEENGRGNFPPRFSGLQFPNYSSELNVNALELDDSALYLCASSFKAGGETQYFGPGTRLLVL.

V gene TRBV28 combines with J gene TRBJ1-2; 10 bases match TRBD1. The CDR3 is 13 amino acids. Unmatched junction bases numbered 4, after V lost 6 bases and J lost 6 bases. CDR1 is MDHEN and CDR2 is SYDVKM in the germline V gene. In DNA form, the CDR3 reads TGTGCCAGCAGGGGACAGGGGAGGGATGGCTACACCTTC. This codes for CASRGQGRDGYTF.

This rearrangement joins TRBV19 to TRBJ2-3, with 10 positions matching TRBD1. In germline, CDR1 is LNHDA, CDR2 SQIVND (reference sequence). The V and J ends lost 3 bases and 3 bases, in that order; junction bases with no gene match: 3. The CDR3 is made up of 15 amino acids. The CDR3 protein is CASSIDRGQTDTQYF. Written as DNA, the CDR3 is TGTGCCAGTAGTATCGACAGGGGGCAAACAGATACGCAGTATTTT. Full variable domain (missing parts from reference TRBV19 and TRBJ2-3): DGGITQSPKYLFRKEGQNVTLSCEQNLNHDAMYWYRQDPGQGLRLIYYSQIVNDFQKGDIAEGYSVSREKKESFPLTVTSAQKNPTAFYLCASSIDRGQTDTQYFGPGTRLTVL.

The V gene is TRBV7-9, the J gene TRBJ1-2; 10 bases align to TRBD1. Trimming cost V 5 bases and J 14 bases; bases outside gene matches: 8. The CDR3 covers 12 residues. Germline values: CDR1 SEHNR, CDR2 FQNEAQ (reference sequence). The CDR3 bases are TGTGCCAGCAGCCCCAGACAGGGGGCTGAAACCTTC. Protein product: CASSPRQGAETF. Drawing the rest from reference TRBV7-9 and TRBJ1-2, the complete variable domain is DTGVSQNPRHKITKRGQNVTFRCDPISEHNRLYWYRQTLGQGPEFLTYFQNEAQLEKSRLLSDRFSAERPKGSFSTLEIQRTEQGDSAMYLCASSPRQGAETFGSGTRLTVV.

J is TRBJ1-5 and V is TRBV10-3, with D tentatively TRBD1 (6 bases). Germline V lookup: CDR1 ENHRY, CDR2 SYGVKD. This CDR3 has 13 residues. V lost 8 bases to trimming and J lost 4 bases, with 12 bases between them. The CDR3: CAIAGQKNQPQHF. Written as DNA, the CDR3 is TGTGCCATCGCTGGACAGAAAAATCAGCCCCAGCATTTT.

The chain links TRBV5-6 to TRBJ2-1, with TRBD2 identical over 10 bases. Germline CDR1 is SGHDT and CDR2 is YYEEEE. V shed 2 bases and J 6 bases; nucleotides not matched to a gene: 5. The CDR3 has 15 residues. The CDR3 reads CASSLRLAGPNEQFF. CDR3 nucleotide sequence: TGTGCCAGCAGCTTACGACTAGCGGGCCCCAATGAGCAGTTCTTC.

The genes are TRBV7-6 and TRBJ1-1; D is unclear. Per the germline V gene, CDR1 is SGHVS and CDR2 is FNYEAQ. The CDR3 has 12 amino acids. Trimming cost V 3 bases and J 6 bases, with 8 bases left between them. CDR3 DNA: TGTGCCAGCAGCTTGAGTGAGGCTGAAGCTTTCTTT. Translating it yields CASSLSEAEAFF.

The rearrangement links TRBV30 to TRBJ1-5; 8 bases line up with TRBD1. V lost 2 bases and J lost 6; bases outside the gene matches: 3. The CDR3 is 13 residues long. Germline V gene sequence: CDR1 GTSNPN, CDR2 SVGIG (reference sequence). This CDR3 is CAWSQGAAQPQHF. The CDR3 DNA follows: TGTGCCTGGAGTCAGGGGGCCGCTCAGCCCCAGCATTTT. Looking up the rest from reference TRBV30 and TRBJ1-5 gives the full variable domain: SQTIHQWPATLVQPVGSPLSLECTVEGTSNPNLYWYRQAAGRGLQLLFYSVGIGQISSEVPQNLSASRPQDRQFILSSKKLLLSDSGFYLCAWSQGAAQPQHFGDGTRLSIL.

The J gene is TRBJ2-7, the V gene TRBV18; D uncertain. Germline lookup yields CDR1 KGHSH and CDR2 LQKENI. Between the trimmed V and J ends, which lost 2 bases and 3 bases, there was a span of 14 bases. The CDR3 covers 15 residues. The DNA for the CDR3 is TGTGCCAGCTCACCAAGGCAGAACCGAAACTACGAGCAGTACTTC. It encodes CASSPRQNRNYEQYF.

This clone was counted between two and nine times. This chain connects TRBV4-1 to TRBJ1-1; no reliable D call. Trimming shortened V by 0 bases and J by 0 bases, and 14 bases separated the two germline ends. Germline V CDR1 and CDR2: MGHRA, YSYEKL. The CDR3 is 17 amino acids. In DNA form, the CDR3 reads TGCGCCAGCAGCCAAGAATGGCCGAGTAAGATGAACACTGAAGCTTTCTTT. Translation gives CASSQEWPSKMNTEAFF.

This clone was seen once. V usage is TRBV6-5 and J usage is TRBJ2-1; D is unresolved. The germline CDR1 and CDR2 sequences are MNHEY and SVGAGI. Trimming shortened V by 6 bases and J by 2 bases, and 5 bases separated the two germline ends. This CDR3 region has 12 residues. CDR3 bases: TGTGCCAGCAGCTTCCCCTACAATGAGCAGTTCTTC. It is translated as CASSFPYNEQFF.

The chain employs TRBV14 and TRBJ1-2, with D perhaps TRBD1 (5 bases). Looked up from germline, CDR1 is SGHDN and CDR2 is FVKESK. V lost 8 bases and J 4 bases, leaving 14 bases between the germline ends. CDR3 length equals 13 residues. CDR3 sequence reads: CASLGGESYGYTF. CDR3 coding DNA: TGTGCCAGCCTCGGGGGGGAGAGCTATGGCTACACCTTC.

The V call is TRBV4-1, the J call TRBJ2-7, with D maybe TRBD2 (5 bases). Germline CDR1 and CDR2: MGHRA and YSYEKL. The CDR3 sequence is 15 residues long. Trimming left V 0 bases short and J 3 bases short, with 12 bases between. The CDR3 sequence is CASSQEAGAGYEQYF. CDR3 DNA: TGCGCCAGCAGCCAAGAAGCCGGTGCGGGCTACGAGCAGTACTTC.

A single count supports this clone. The CDR3 region is CAISEKASGELFF. Here the CDR3 DNA reads TGTGCCATCAGTGAAAAGGCGTCAGGGGAGCTGTTTTTT. The chain is built from TRBV10-3 and TRBJ2-2; the D is unclear. Trimming pared 3 bases from V and 8 bases from J, leaving 10 bases between. The CDR3 totals 13 residues. Germline lookup yields CDR1 ENHRY and CDR2 SYGVKD.

The rearrangement uses TRBV6-5 and TRBJ2-7; weak D call: TRBD1 (5 bases). Trimming left V 0 bases short and J 3 bases short, with 12 bases between. The CDR3 is 15 amino acids. Looked up from germline, CDR1 is MNHEY and CDR2 is SVGAGI. CDR3 DNA sequence: TGTGCCAGCAGTTACTCCTCGACAGTTTACTACGAGCAGTACTTC. Encoded protein: CASSYSSTVYYEQYF.

This clone was detected once. J is TRBJ2-7 and V is TRBV28; 7 bases fit TRBD2. The J segment lost 5 bases and the V segment lost 8 bases, leaving 21 bases of the junction unmatched. From germline, CDR1 is MDHEN and CDR2 SYDVKM. This CDR3 contains 17 residues. CDR3 sequence (DNA): TGTGCCAGCCGTATTCGACTGAGGGCGGGAGTGGGAAACGAGCAGTACTTC. Translation: CASRIRLRAGVGNEQYF.

The chain has TRBV13 and TRBJ2-7; TRBD1 agrees at 8 bases. The CDR3 spans 16 residues. Germline V lookup: CDR1 PRHDT, CDR2 FYEKMQ (reference sequence). With 4 bases clipped from V and 0 bases from J, the junction kept 8 bases outside the gene matches. CDR3 in amino acids: CASSSNDRGYSYEQYF. The CDR3 nucleotides are TGTGCCAGCAGCTCAAACGACAGGGGATACTCCTACGAGCAGTACTTC.

The chain uses TRBV19 and TRBJ1-5; D is perhaps TRBD1 (6 bases). Germline assignment: CDR1 LNHDA and CDR2 SQIVND (reference sequence). The CDR3 runs 13 residues. V dropped 10 bases and J dropped 3 bases, with 13 bases sitting between them. The CDR3 loop reads CATKGQVNQPQHF. The CDR3 bases are TGTGCCACTAAGGGACAAGTCAATCAGCCCCAGCATTTT. The whole variable domain, filled in from reference TRBV19 and TRBJ1-5, reads DGGITQSPKYLFRKEGQNVTLSCEQNLNHDAMYWYRQDPGQGLRLIYYSQIVNDFQKGDIAEGYSVSREKKESFPLTVTSAQKNPTAFYLCATKGQVNQPQHFGDGTRLSIL.

The chain combines TRBV29-1 with TRBJ2-1, with 13 bases lining up with TRBD2. The CDR3 has 15 residues. Trimming removed 4 bases from V and 5 bases from J; junction bases left unmatched: 5. CDR1 is SQVTM, CDR2 ANQGSEA, per germline. The CDR3 loop is CSVGHGTSGDNEQFF. For the CDR3, the DNA is TGCAGCGTTGGGCACGGGACTAGCGGGGACAATGAGCAGTTCTTC.

The CDR3 region has the DNA TGTGCCAGCAGAGGCGGCACTGGCACTGAAGCTTTCTTT. It encodes CASRGGTGTEAFF. The chain uses TRBV2 and TRBJ1-1; no reliable D call. Germline V gene sequence: CDR1 SNHLY, CDR2 FYNNEI. Trimming pared 6 bases from V and 4 bases from J, leaving 12 bases between. The CDR3 loop spans 13 amino acids.

The V and J genes are TRBV6-1 and TRBJ2-7; D perhaps matches TRBD2 (6 bases). The V end lost 3 bases, the J end lost 3 bases, and 12 bases lay between the germline ends. Germline CDR1 MNHNS, CDR2 SASEGT. This CDR3 is built from 14 residues. CDR3 protein: CASSEIAEYYEQYF. The CDR3 region has the DNA TGTGCCAGCAGTGAGATAGCGGAGTACTACGAGCAGTACTTC.

CDR3 sequence reads: CATGRNPYEQYF. As DNA, the CDR3 is TGTGCCACCGGAAGGAACCCCTACGAGCAGTACTTC. The rearrangement links TRBV30 to TRBJ2-7, with D uncertain. The CDR3 totals 12 residues. V gave up 8 bases and J gave up 2 bases, with 13 bases separating them. Germline V gives CDR1 GTSNPN, CDR2 SVGIG (reference sequence).

The chain combines TRBV4-1 with TRBJ2-5; the D is unclear. Per germline, CDR1 MGHRA and CDR2 YSYEKL. Trimming took off 1 base at V and 2 bases at J, with 11 bases between the two ends. The CDR3 is 15 residues long. DNA of the CDR3: TGCGCCAGCAGCCAAGTTCCTGCATTTCAAGAGACCCAGTACTTC. Translated: CASSQVPAFQETQYF.

This chain joins TRBV6-1 and TRBJ2-5, with TRBD1 identical over 9 bases. The CDR3 is 16 amino acids. Trimming cost V 2 bases and J 2 bases; bases outside gene matches: 6. Germline loops: CDR1 MNHNS, CDR2 SASEGT. CDR3 bases: TGTGCCAGCAGTGAACCGGGACAGGGTTATCAAGAGACCCAGTACTTC. Protein sequence: CASSEPGQGYQETQYF.

The rearrangement joins TRBV14 to TRBJ2-1, with 8 nucleotides matching TRBD2. The V gene end was trimmed by 1 base and the J gene end by 5 bases; junction bases not matched to a gene: 7. Germline CDR1 SGHDN, CDR2 FVKESK. There are 16 residues in the CDR3. The CDR3 DNA sequence: TGTGCCAGCAGCCAAGGAGGCGGGAGGCTAAACAATGAGCAGTTCTTC. Residues: CASSQGGGRLNNEQFF.

This chain joins TRBV5-5 and TRBJ1-2; 8 bases map to TRBD1. This CDR3 contains 13 residues. The ends lost 4 bases at V and 3 bases at J; junction bases unmatched: 2. Per the germline V gene, CDR1 is SGHKS and CDR2 is YYEKEE (reference sequence). The CDR3 spells CASSPGQDYGYTF. CDR3 DNA: TGTGCCAGCAGCCCGGGACAGGACTATGGCTACACCTTC.

J is TRBJ1-2 and V is TRBV30; D uncertain. The CDR3 extends over 18 amino acids. The ends were cut back, 3 bases at V and 2 bases at J, with 25 bases in the middle. Germline CDR1 is GTSNPN and CDR2 is SVGIG (reference sequence). The chain's CDR3 is CAWSPGRFGRGINYGYTF. In DNA, the CDR3 is TGTGCCTGGAGCCCAGGCCGATTTGGACGGGGAATAAACTATGGCTACACCTTC.

The chain links TRBV5-1 to TRBJ2-7; TRBD1 agrees at 9 bases. The trim removed 4 bases at V and 7 bases at J, leaving 9 bases unmatched. The CDR3 length is 14 residues. Germline V CDR1 and CDR2: SGHRS, YFSETQ. As DNA, the CDR3 is TGCGCCAGCAGCGTCCGGGACAGGGCGAGAGAGCAGTACTTC. This translates into CASSVRDRAREQYF. The complete variable domain, with remaining parts taken from reference TRBV5-1 and TRBJ2-7, reads KAGVTQTPRYLIKTRGQQVTLSCSPISGHRSVSWYQQTPGQGLQFLFEYFSETQRNKGNFPGRFSGRQFSNSRSEMNVSTLELGDSALYLCASSVRDRAREQYFGPGTRLTVT.